This T cell receptor (beta chain) derives from a study of cytomegalovirus exposure and HLA in healthy donors. For the study at large: The study's early data release held about 85 million unique TCRs from HLA-typed donors.

Points on this clone: The antigen remains undetermined.

Between the trimmed V and J ends, which lost 5 bases and 8 bases, there was a span of 16 bases. CDR1 is MNHEY and CDR2 is SVGAGI in the germline V gene. The CDR3 sequence is 13 residues long. Primers included in the PCR were 60 Vbeta and 13 Jbeta primers. Measured with immunoSEQ multiplex PCR; TCRdb has only the in-frame clones, and not every one. The sample carries more than 90,000 clones, 75% to 85% recorded once. Findings and caveats of the study: Reports indicated that the classifier achieved high specificity and sensitivity in diagnosing cytomegalovirus status. V- and J-gene trimming in TCR beta was tied to a missense DCLRE1C variant by an analysis performed later.

Sequencing was carried out using PBMCs. The chain couples TRBV6-5 to TRBJ2-7; tentatively, D is TRBD1 (6 bases). The receptor's source is a woman aged 18-30 years in good health and CMV-seropositive. The CDR3 DNA reads as TGTGCCAGCAGTGGAGGACAGAGCTATAAGCAGTACTTC. Protein sequence: CASSGGQSYKQYF.